The 13 T cell receptor beta chains below were found in one sample sequenced in a study of regulatory T cells in long-lasting Graves disease. Time point described: persistent/refractory GD, antithyroid drugs over 5 years with positive TRAb. Scientists built the TCR library using RNA that was extracted from PBMCs. Through Arm-PCR of CDR3 regions and iRepertoire HTBI primers, TCR beta libraries were built. TCRdb independently ran MiXCR on the multiplex PCR reads; one entry per CDR3 protein. In the table there are under 500,000 distinct CDR3 sequences, under 25% of which are singletons. Sequenced material: peripheral blood mononuclear cells (PBMCs), taken when the disease was refractory, from a patient treated with antithyroid drugs. The receptors were gathered from a female donor with Graves disease.

In its sample, this clonotype was seen many times. The CDR3 coding sequence is TGTGCCACGGGACTAGCTAGCTACGAGCAGTACTTC. This translates into CATGLASYEQYF. The V and J genes are TRBV10-3 and TRBJ2-7, with 9 bases fitting TRBD2. The CDR3 runs to 12 residues. J lost 3 bases, V lost 10 bases, and 4 bases had no gene match. Germline assignment: CDR1 ENHRY and CDR2 SYGVKD.

There are many counts of this clonotype. This CDR3 is CASRPQGENTEAFF. In DNA, the CDR3 is TGTGCCAGCAGGCCCCAGGGCGAGAACACTGAAGCTTTCTTT. The chain joins TRBV12-3 or TRBV12-4 to TRBJ1-1, with D maybe TRBD1 (5 bases). This CDR3 spans 14 amino acids. V was shortened by 6 bases and J by 1 base, with 12 bases between the two germline ends.

Many counts were recorded for this clonotype. This chain links TRBV12-3 or TRBV12-4 with TRBJ1-2; D remains unclear. There are 12 residues in the CDR3. V dropped 6 bases and J dropped 4 bases, with 9 bases sitting between them. DNA of the CDR3: TGTGCCAGCAGCCTTGGATCCTATGGCTACACCTTC. Its translation is CASSLGSYGYTF.

The table lists this clonotype with a few counts. The CDR3 sequence is CATGQGTTGELFF. CDR3 sequence (DNA): TGTGCCACAGGACAGGGGACCACCGGGGAGCTGTTTTTT. This chain joins TRBV10-3 and TRBJ2-2; 9 bases fit TRBD1. CDR3 size: 13 residues. V lost 10 bases, J lost 4 bases, and 4 bases stayed unmatched. Germline V gene data show CDR1 as ENHRY and CDR2 as SYGVKD.

The CDR3 sequence is CSAWDEPSYEQYF. CDR3 DNA: TGCAGCGCCTGGGACGAACCCTCCTACGAGCAGTACTTC. This chain uses TRBV29-1 with TRBJ2-7; D possibly matches TRBD1 or TRBD2 (5 bases each). Germline-derived CDR1 and CDR2 are SQVTM and ANQGSEA. CDR3 size: 13 residues. V was trimmed by 7 bases and J by 0 bases, leaving 13 bases between them.

The table lists this clonotype with a few counts. This chain uses TRBV19 with TRBJ1-5, with 8 positions matching TRBD1. This CDR3 comprises 16 residues. Germline values: CDR1 LNHDA, CDR2 SQIVND (reference sequence). V gave up 1 base and J gave up 2 bases; unmatched junction bases: 4. The CDR3 loop reads CASSIVATGGNQPQHF. The DNA for the CDR3 is TGTGCCAGTAGTATAGTTGCGACAGGGGGCAATCAGCCCCAGCATTTT.

This chain uses TRBV29-1 with TRBJ2-7, with 9 bases identical to TRBD2. With 6 bases clipped from V and 7 bases from J, the junction kept 13 bases outside the gene matches. CDR3 length equals 14 residues. Germline lookup yields CDR1 SQVTM and CDR2 ANQGSEA. In DNA form, the CDR3 reads TGCAGCGTGACTGCGGGGGGGGCGCCGAGGGAGCAGTACTTC. The encoded protein is CSVTAGGAPREQYF.

The sample holds a few counts of this clonotype. The V gene is TRBV28, the J gene TRBJ2-3, with 11 bases identical to TRBD2. The CDR3 extends over 15 amino acids. From germline, CDR1 is MDHEN and CDR2 SYDVKM. After removal of 4 bases from V and 2 bases from J, the junction contained 2 bases not matched to a gene. The CDR3 region has the DNA TGTGCCAGCAGTTCGACTAGCGGGACCACAGATACGCAGTATTTT. Residues: CASSSTSGTTDTQYF.

This clonotype was seen a handful of times. J is TRBJ2-5 and V is TRBV7-9, with D possibly matching TRBD1 (6 bases). Trimming left V 5 bases short and J 5 bases short, with 18 bases between. This CDR3 is built from 15 residues. CDR1 is SEHNR, CDR2 FQNEAQ, per germline (reference sequence). CDR3 sequence: CASSRPGQIGETQYF. CDR3 nucleotides: TGTGCCAGCAGCCGACCGGGACAAATTGGGGAGACCCAGTACTTC.

In its sample, this clonotype was seen many times. The chain links TRBV12-3 or TRBV12-4 to TRBJ1-1; no definite D call. Trimming stripped 3 bases from V and 9 bases from J, with 26 bases between. The CDR3 has 17 residues. The CDR3 region is CASSFVISAVGHQKAFF. For the CDR3, the DNA is TGTGCCAGCAGTTTTGTCATTTCGGCAGTTGGGCATCAAAAAGCTTTCTTT.

This clonotype was seen more than once but under ten times. The rearrangement links TRBV20-1 to TRBJ2-7, with TRBD2 as a possible D gene (5 bases). Trimming shortened V by 6 bases and J by 0 bases, and 30 bases separated the two germline ends. The CDR3 runs to 19 residues. Germline V gene data show CDR1 as DFQATT and CDR2 as SNEGSKA (reference sequence). The CDR3 DNA reads as TGCAGTGCCTACGAATATCGGAGCGGTTACACCAGGAGCTCCTACGAGCAGTACTTC. Translated, it gives CSAYEYRSGYTRSSYEQYF.

Remarks on this clonotype: A much larger clone lies a single base off, so this may be a read error. The rearrangement links TRBV7-9 to TRBJ2-5, with 7 bases fitting TRBD1. Germline CDR1 reads SEHNR; CDR2 reads FQNEAQ (reference sequence). After removal of 5 bases from V and 5 bases from J, the junction contained 14 bases not matched to a gene. This CDR3 has 16 residues. The CDR3 sequence: CASSPPPRGGWETQYF. The DNA for the CDR3 is TGTGCCAGCAGCCCCCCCCCCCGAGGGGGCTGGGAGACCCAGTACTTC.

This clonotype was recorded many times. The rearrangement joins TRBV11-2 to TRBJ2-5; no definite D call. Germline assignment: CDR1 SGHAT and CDR2 FQNNGV. The V end was cut by 1 base, the J end by 2 bases, with 17 bases between. The CDR3 loop spans 17 amino acids. CDR3 DNA: TGTGCCAGCAGCTTAGGGGGTCTCGCGGACCCACAAGAGACCCAGTACTTC. Its translation: CASSLGGLADPQETQYF. Filled out from reference TRBV11-2 and TRBJ2-5, the complete variable domain reads EAGVAQSPRYKIIEKRQSVAFWCNPISGHATLYWYQQILGQGPKLLIQFQNNGVVDDSQLPKDRFSAERLKGVDSTLKIQPAKLEDSAVYLCASSLGGLADPQETQYFGPGTRLLVL.